These 24 T cell receptor beta chains came from one sample sequenced in a study of cytomegalovirus exposure and HLA in healthy donors. PCR used 60 Vbeta primers and 13 Jbeta primers. Libraries were prepared by immunoSEQ multiplex PCR; TCRdb keeps only in-frame clonotypes and omits some of them. The profile shows some 170,000 clones, under 90% of them singletons. Sequencing used PBMCs. These receptors originate from a man aged 25-45 years in good health and CMV-seronegative.

The rearrangement uses TRBV7-3 and TRBJ2-5; TRBD1 matches at 10 bases. The CDR3 is 15 residues long. Unmatched junction bases numbered 5, after V lost 4 bases and J lost 3 bases. CDR1 is SGHTA, CDR2 FQGTGA, per germline. The CDR3, as DNA: TGTGCCAGCAGCTCCCCCGGGACAGGGGAAGAGACCCAGTACTTC. Its protein product is CASSSPGTGEETQYF.

This clone was detected once. The CDR3 bases are TGTGCCAGTAGTACTACAGGGGCTCCCCTCTCCGAGCAGTACTTC. It is translated as CASSTTGAPLSEQYF. The chain uses TRBV19 and TRBJ2-7, with 7 positions matching TRBD1. The J segment lost 6 bases and the V segment lost 4 bases, leaving 12 bases of the junction unmatched. Looked up from germline, CDR1 is LNHDA and CDR2 is SQIVND (reference sequence). The CDR3 contains 15 residues.

This clone was recorded once. The rearrangement uses TRBV4-3 and TRBJ1-2, with D unresolved. The V and J ends lost 0 bases and 2 bases respectively, with 16 bases between them. This CDR3 contains 17 residues. CDR1 and CDR2 (germline): LGHNA, YSLEER. CDR3 region: CASSQDVYQEANYGYTF. In DNA form, the CDR3 reads TGCGCCAGCAGCCAAGATGTATACCAAGAGGCGAACTATGGCTACACCTTC.

V usage is TRBV5-4 and J usage is TRBJ2-7; the D is unclear. Per the germline V gene, CDR1 is SGHNT and CDR2 is YYREEE (reference sequence). This CDR3 has 12 residues. The V end was cut by 3 bases, the J end by 6 bases, with 10 bases between. This CDR3 reads CASSYLRGEQYF. DNA of the CDR3: TGTGCCAGCAGCTACTTGCGTGGCGAGCAGTACTTC.

The chain links TRBV6-5 to TRBJ2-1, with 9 positions matching TRBD1. Per germline, CDR1 MNHEY and CDR2 SVGAGI. The CDR3 is 14 amino acids. Germline trimming cut 0 bases from V and 8 bases from J; bases unmatched to any gene: 2. The CDR3 here is CASSYSDRGHEQFF. CDR3 coding DNA: TGTGCCAGCAGTTACTCGGACAGGGGTCATGAGCAGTTCTTC.

The V call is TRBV18, the J call TRBJ1-4; TRBD1 might be the D (5 bases). The CDR3 spans 15 residues. V was clipped by 1 base and J by 5 bases, with 11 bases between them. Germline CDR1 is KGHSH and CDR2 is LQKENI. The CDR3 DNA reads TGTGCCAGCTCACCACAGGGGATGGGGAATGAAAAACTGTTTTTT. It specifies CASSPQGMGNEKLFF.

DNA of the CDR3: TGTGCCAGCAGCGTGATGGGGGGGTCCTACAATGAGCAGTTCTTC. Protein product: CASSVMGGSYNEQFF. The chain employs TRBV9 and TRBJ2-1, with 7 bases lining up with TRBD2. V was clipped by 2 bases and J by 1 base; unmatched bases: 3. The CDR3 covers 15 residues. Germline V gene data show CDR1 as SGDLS and CDR2 as YYNGEE. Full variable domain (remainder filled in from reference TRBV9 and TRBJ2-1): DSGVTQTPKHLITATGQRVTLRCSPRSGDLSVYWYQQSLDQGLQFLIQYYNGEERAKGNILERFSAQQFPDLHSELNLSSLELGDSALYFCASSVMGGSYNEQFFGPGTRLTVL.

This chain links TRBV2 with TRBJ1-3; 9 nucleotides match TRBD1. With V trimmed by 6 bases and J by 0 bases, 12 bases remained unmatched. There are 18 residues in the CDR3. The germline V gene encodes CDR1 SNHLY and CDR2 FYNNEI. The chain's CDR3 is CASRNTYRGPFSGNTIYF. The CDR3 nucleotides read TGTGCCAGCAGGAACACCTACAGGGGGCCATTCTCTGGAAACACCATATATTTT.

CDR3 nucleotides: TGTGCCAGCAGCCTGTTAAGAGTGAACACTGAAGCTTTCTTT. This encodes CASSLLRVNTEAFF. The J gene is TRBJ1-1, the V gene TRBV7-2, with D unclear. Germline CDR1 is SGHTA and CDR2 is FQGNSA. The CDR3 loop spans 14 amino acids. Trimming took off 5 bases at V and 0 bases at J, with 10 bases between the two ends.

V and J are TRBV7-6 and TRBJ1-2, with D possibly TRBD1 on 5 matching bases. CDR1 is SGHVS and CDR2 is FNYEAQ in the germline V gene. The CDR3 loop spans 13 amino acids. V was cut by 3 bases and J by 4 bases, with 9 bases left in between. The chain's CDR3 is CASSFDRAYGYTF. The CDR3 region has the DNA TGTGCCAGCAGCTTTGACAGAGCCTATGGCTACACCTTC.

The J gene is TRBJ2-5, the V gene TRBV6-5; TRBD2 matches 7 bases. Germline CDR1 MNHEY, CDR2 SVGAGI. This CDR3 comprises 15 residues. Trimming took 6 bases from V and 0 from J; bases not matched to a gene: 7. The CDR3 DNA reads TGTGCCAGCAGGTCATGGGGAGGGGACCAAGAGACCCAGTACTTC. Residues: CASRSWGGDQETQYF.

CDR3 DNA: TGTGCCAGCAGCACCTCCCCTCGGGCAGGGGGTCACATTCGATCCTCCTACAATGAGCAGTTCTTC. This translates into CASSTSPRAGGHIRSSYNEQFF. The rearrangement links TRBV21-1 to TRBJ2-1; the table's D call of TRBD1 was not tested on the DNA. TRBV21-1 is noted as a pseudogene. This CDR3 spans 22 amino acids.

The chain recombines TRBV28 with TRBJ2-4; possible D gene TRBD1, 7 bases. The germline V gene has CDR1 MDHEN and CDR2 SYDVKM. V was clipped by 1 base and J by 3 bases, with 13 bases between them. CDR3 length: 16 residues. The CDR3 bases are TGTGCCAGCAGTTTATCCCGACAGGGAGGCAAAAACATTCAGTACTTC. It specifies CASSLSRQGGKNIQYF.

The chain recombines TRBV29-1 with TRBJ2-7; D may be TRBD2 (6 bases). The ends were cut back, 6 bases at V and 1 base at J, with 13 bases in the middle. The CDR3 runs 13 residues. CDR1 SQVTM and CDR2 ANQGSEA come from the germline V gene. As DNA, the CDR3 is TGCAGCGTAGTGAACCGGGGGTCCTACGAGCAGTACTTC. Amino acid sequence: CSVVNRGSYEQYF.

The CDR3 bases are TGCGCCAGCAGCTTGGACGATAGCGGGAGATCCTACGAGCAGTACTTC. This codes for CASSLDDSGRSYEQYF. V is TRBV5-1 and J is TRBJ2-5, with 9 bases fitting TRBD2. The better agreement between TRBJ2-7 and the DNA end casts doubt on the J call. This CDR3 is 16 amino acids long. CDR1 is SGHRS and CDR2 is YFSETQ in the germline V gene.

The rearrangement joins TRBV7-8 to TRBJ1-2, with D hard to call. The CDR3 contains 17 residues. The V gene lost 2 bases and the J gene lost 8 bases, with 24 bases spanning the gap. CDR1 and CDR2 from the germline V gene are SGHVS and FQNEAQ. This CDR3 reads CASSLKRAGSSYDGYTF. Here the CDR3 DNA reads TGTGCCAGCAGCTTAAAGAGGGCCGGGTCGAGCTACGACGGCTACACCTTC.

CDR3 region: CASRRGLREETQYF. In DNA form, the CDR3 reads TGTGCCAGCAGACGGGGACTCAGGGAGGAGACCCAGTACTTC. The chain has TRBV27 and TRBJ2-5; D is possibly TRBD2 (6 bases). This CDR3 has 14 residues. Trimming removed 6 bases at V and 5 bases at J, with 16 bases between. Germline V gives CDR1 MNHEY, CDR2 SMNVEV (reference sequence).

This chain connects TRBV7-9 to TRBJ2-7; 13 bases match TRBD2. The V segment lost 4 bases and the J segment 0 bases; nucleotides outside the gene matches: 6. This CDR3 has 17 residues. In germline, CDR1 is SEHNR, CDR2 FQNEAQ (reference sequence). CDR3 protein: CASSSGTSGIPSYEQYF. CDR3 DNA: TGTGCCAGCAGCTCCGGGACTAGCGGGATCCCCTCCTACGAGCAGTACTTC.

This chain uses TRBV19 with TRBJ2-7; 7 bases are a match to TRBD1. V lost 5 bases to trimming and J lost 4 bases; unmatched junction nucleotides: 11. CDR3 size: 15 residues. The germline V gene has CDR1 LNHDA and CDR2 SQIVND (reference sequence). CDR3 sequence reads: CASSPQQGSEYEQYF. DNA for the CDR3: TGTGCCAGTAGTCCGCAACAGGGGTCGGAGTACGAGCAGTACTTC.

V and J are TRBV30 and TRBJ2-3; no firm D call. Trimming removed 0 bases at V and 2 bases at J, with 9 bases between. The germline CDR1 and CDR2 sequences are GTSNPN and SVGIG (reference sequence). This CDR3 region has 14 residues. Here the CDR3 DNA reads TGTGCCTGGAGTGTGATAGATCTCACAGATACGCAGTATTTT. This codes for CAWSVIDLTDTQYF.

V and J are TRBV4-1 and TRBJ2-1; perhaps TRBD2 as D (5 bases). Germline V CDR1 and CDR2: MGHRA, YSYEKL. The ends were cut back, 2 bases at V and 8 bases at J, with 13 bases in the middle. The CDR3 length is 14 residues. CDR3 sequence reads: CASSQRWEKDEQFF. CDR3 sequence (DNA): TGCGCCAGCAGCCAAAGGTGGGAGAAGGATGAGCAGTTCTTC.

This clone showed up just a few times. The chain carries TRBV11-2 and TRBJ1-2; 12 nucleotides match TRBD1. Germline V CDR1 and CDR2: SGHAT, FQNNGV. V lost 1 base and J lost 6; bases outside the gene matches: 6. The CDR3 is 16 amino acids. As DNA, the CDR3 is TGTGCCAGCAGCTTAGTGACGGGACAGGGGGCGCATGGCTACACCTTC. Translated, it gives CASSLVTGQGAHGYTF. Supplemented by reference TRBV11-2 and TRBJ1-2, the full variable domain reads EAGVAQSPRYKIIEKRQSVAFWCNPISGHATLYWYQQILGQGPKLLIQFQNNGVVDDSQLPKDRFSAERLKGVDSTLKIQPAKLEDSAVYLCASSLVTGQGAHGYTFGSGTRLTVV.

This clone was seen more than once but under ten times. The chain uses TRBV6-5 and TRBJ1-2, with D unresolved. The CDR3 has 14 residues. V dropped 6 bases and J dropped 2 bases, with 13 bases sitting between them. The germline V gene encodes CDR1 MNHEY and CDR2 SVGAGI. CDR3 amino acids: CASRRRGLNYGYTF. The CDR3 DNA reads as TGTGCCAGCAGGCGACGGGGATTGAACTATGGCTACACCTTC.

CDR3 in amino acids: CASRRPGQTEAFF. CDR3 nucleotides: TGCGCCAGCAGAAGGCCCGGACAGACTGAAGCTTTCTTT. The V gene is TRBV5-1, the J gene TRBJ1-1; perhaps TRBD1 as D (6 bases). CDR1 and CDR2 (germline): SGHRS, YFSETQ. This CDR3 has 13 amino acids. Trimming removed 5 bases at V and 5 bases at J, with 13 bases between.